This passage covers 13 T cell receptor beta chains from one sample sequenced in a study of blood T cell repertoires in COVID-19. Sequencing was performed with immunoSEQ multiplex PCR; in TCRdb, only in-frame clones are kept and a portion is missing. The sample has around 180,000 clones, approximately 83% seen once. Sequencing was carried out using peripheral blood. The receptors were gathered from a man in his fifties or sixties with acute or convalescent COVID-19.

The chain links TRBV6-6 to TRBJ1-1; possibly TRBD1 for D (5 bases). The germline CDR1 and CDR2 sequences are MNHNY and SVGAGI (reference sequence). Trimming left V 4 bases short and J 4 bases short, with 13 bases between. The CDR3 consists of 14 residues. The CDR3: CASSLAGEATEAFF. CDR3 DNA: TGTGCCAGCAGTTTGGCGGGGGAGGCCACTGAAGCTTTCTTT.

V usage is TRBV4-1 and J usage is TRBJ2-7; 9 bases align to TRBD2. The CDR3 consists of 17 residues. The germline V gene encodes CDR1 MGHRA and CDR2 YSYEKL. Losses at the gene ends were 0 bases for V and 3 bases for J; bases not matched to a gene: 9. The CDR3 DNA reads as TGCGCCAGCAGCCAAGATCCTAGCGGGACCCTTTACTACGAGCAGTACTTC. This encodes CASSQDPSGTLYYEQYF.

V is TRBV5-1 and J is TRBJ2-7; 8 bases match TRBD2. Germline V gives CDR1 SGHRS, CDR2 YFSETQ. This CDR3 comprises 16 residues. Trimming took 0 bases from V and 2 from J; bases not matched to a gene: 7. The CDR3 nucleotides read TGCGCCAGCAGCTTGGTATCGGGAGGGCCCACCTACGAGCAGTACTTC. Translated: CASSLVSGGPTYEQYF.

V gene TRBV27 combines with J gene TRBJ2-3, with TRBD2 identical over 8 bases. CDR3 length: 20 residues. The germline V gene encodes CDR1 MNHEY and CDR2 SMNVEV (reference sequence). Trimming took 2 bases from V and 4 from J; bases not matched to a gene: 20. The CDR3 region has the DNA TGTGCCAGCAGTTTAGGACCCAGCGGGAGCAGGGGCGGGCGGTCAGATACGCAGTATTTT. Translation: CASSLGPSGSRGGRSDTQYF.

The chain uses TRBV13 and TRBJ2-7, with 13 bases that match TRBD2. Unmatched junction bases numbered 4, after V lost 4 bases and J lost 1 base. Germline V gene sequence: CDR1 PRHDT, CDR2 FYEKMQ (reference sequence). This CDR3 comprises 16 residues. The CDR3: CASSSRTSGGSYEQYF. The CDR3 nucleotides read TGTGCCAGCAGCTCCAGGACTAGCGGGGGTTCCTACGAGCAGTACTTC.

This chain connects TRBV27 to TRBJ2-3, with TRBD2 matching over 9 bases. This CDR3 has 16 residues. The J segment lost 4 bases and the V segment lost 6 bases, leaving 11 bases of the junction unmatched. Germline V gene sequence: CDR1 MNHEY, CDR2 SMNVEV (reference sequence). CDR3: CASSRQKREVSDTQYF. In DNA form, the CDR3 reads TGTGCCAGCAGCCGCCAAAAGCGGGAGGTATCAGATACGCAGTATTTT.

The rearrangement joins TRBV28 to TRBJ1-1; no definite D call. Germline lookup yields CDR1 MDHEN and CDR2 SYDVKM. This CDR3 contains 14 residues. V was shortened by 5 bases and J by 1 base, with 11 bases between the two germline ends. The CDR3 loop is CASSPIRRNTEAFF. CDR3 in DNA: TGTGCCAGCAGTCCCATAAGGAGGAACACTGAAGCTTTCTTT.

The chain is built from TRBV16 and TRBJ2-1; TRBD1 agrees at 7 bases. J lost 15 bases, V lost 1 base, and 9 bases had no gene match. Per germline, CDR1 KGHSY and CDR2 FQNENV. CDR3 size: 13 residues. CDR3 loop: CASSQYKGGRRFF. CDR3 nucleotide sequence: TGTGCCAGCAGCCAATATAAAGGGGGCCGGCGGTTCTTC.

The sample holds one count of this clone. This chain uses TRBV28 with TRBJ1-5, with 7 bases fitting TRBD1. The CDR3 runs 13 residues. V gave up 4 bases and J gave up 4 bases; unmatched junction bases: 1. The germline V gene encodes CDR1 MDHEN and CDR2 SYDVKM. The CDR3 nucleotides read TGTGCCAGCAGTTCGACAGGGAATCAGCCCCAGCATTTT. Translating it yields CASSSTGNQPQHF.

The gene calls are TRBV3-1 (or the pseudogene TRBV3-2) and TRBJ2-1; TRBD2 agrees at 9 bases. V dropped 4 bases and J dropped 0; count of bases not matched to a gene: 4. In germline, CDR1 is LGHDT, CDR2 YNNKEL (reference sequence). The CDR3 is 16 residues long. The CDR3 region has the DNA TGTGCCAGCAGCCTAGCGGGAGCGGGCTCCTACAATGAGCAGTTCTTC. This encodes CASSLAGAGSYNEQFF.

The chain links TRBV2 to TRBJ2-1; 11 nucleotides align to TRBD2. Trimming removed 6 bases from V and 9 bases from J; junction bases left unmatched: 13. This CDR3 is 16 amino acids long. The V gene's germline CDR1 is SNHLY and CDR2 FYNNEI. This CDR3 is CASSPVAGGSFGEQFF. DNA of the CDR3: TGTGCCAGCAGCCCCGTAGCGGGAGGGTCCTTCGGTGAGCAGTTCTTC.

The chain carries TRBV24-1 and TRBJ2-3, with 7 bases that match TRBD2. CDR3 size: 16 residues. With V trimmed by 6 bases and J by 4 bases, 12 bases remained unmatched. In germline, CDR1 is KGHDR, CDR2 SFDVKD. CDR3 bases: TGTGCCACCAGTCTCCAGGGCGGCGGGAGAGCAGATACGCAGTATTTT. This gives the protein CATSLQGGGRADTQYF.

This chain uses TRBV19 with TRBJ2-3, with a tentative D call TRBD1 (5 bases). The CDR3 sequence is 15 residues long. The germline V gene has CDR1 LNHDA and CDR2 SQIVND (reference sequence). The V end lost 5 bases, the J end lost 0 bases, and 12 bases lay between the germline ends. CDR3 sequence: CASSGAASSTDTQYF. The CDR3 region has the DNA TGTGCCAGTAGTGGGGCAGCCTCTAGCACAGATACGCAGTATTTT.